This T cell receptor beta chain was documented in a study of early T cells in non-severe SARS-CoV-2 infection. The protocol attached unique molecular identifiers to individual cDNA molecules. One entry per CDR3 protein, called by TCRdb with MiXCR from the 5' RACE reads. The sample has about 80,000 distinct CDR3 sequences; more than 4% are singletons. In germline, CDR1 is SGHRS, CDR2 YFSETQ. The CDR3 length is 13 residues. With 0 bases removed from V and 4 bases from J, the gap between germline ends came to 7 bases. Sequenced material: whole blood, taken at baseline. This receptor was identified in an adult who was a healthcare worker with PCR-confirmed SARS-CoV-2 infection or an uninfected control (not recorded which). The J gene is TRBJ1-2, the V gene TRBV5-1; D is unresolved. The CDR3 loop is CASSLGTLYGYTF. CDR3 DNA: TGCGCCAGCAGCTTGGGGACCCTCTATGGCTACACCTTC.